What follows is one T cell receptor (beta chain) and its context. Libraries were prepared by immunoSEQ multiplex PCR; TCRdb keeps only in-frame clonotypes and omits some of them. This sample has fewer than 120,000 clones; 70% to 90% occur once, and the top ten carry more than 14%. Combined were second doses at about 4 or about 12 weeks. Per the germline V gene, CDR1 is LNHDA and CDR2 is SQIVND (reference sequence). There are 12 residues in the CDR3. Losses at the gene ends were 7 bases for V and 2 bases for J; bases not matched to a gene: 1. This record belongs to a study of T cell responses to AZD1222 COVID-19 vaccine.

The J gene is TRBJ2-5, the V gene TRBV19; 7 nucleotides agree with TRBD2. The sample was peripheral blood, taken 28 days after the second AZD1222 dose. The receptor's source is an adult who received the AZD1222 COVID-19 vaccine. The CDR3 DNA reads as TGTGCCAGTAATAGCGGGCAAGAGACCCAGTACTTC. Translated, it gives CASNSGQETQYF.